This TCR beta chain was captured in a study of T cells after yellow fever vaccination. Overall study results and limits: A weaker secondary response peaked on day 5, the primary on day 15.

This clonotype was observed a handful of times. Its target is unknown. The TCR cDNA carried a universal primer site and UMIs from 5'RACE template switching. TCRdb ran MiXCR on the 5' RACE reads and lists one entry per CDR3 protein. The sample carries 450,000 to 650,000 distinct CDR3 sequences, about 14% recorded once. The receptor was isolated from a man aged 25-45 years who received the YFV17D yellow fever vaccine. Sequencing used PBMCs, obtained on the day of the yellow fever booster vaccination.

The CDR3 DNA is TGTGCCAGCAGACGGCCTAGCGGAAACACCGGGGAGCTGTTTTTT. Encoded protein: CASRRPSGNTGELFF. The gene calls are TRBV7-6 and TRBJ2-2, with 7 bases identical to TRBD2. The CDR3 sequence is 15 residues long. The V gene's germline CDR1 is SGHVS and CDR2 FNYEAQ. The J segment lost 2 bases and the V segment lost 6 bases, leaving 6 bases of the junction unmatched.